This TCR beta chain was retrieved from a study of cytotoxic CD8 clonotypes in ibrutinib-treated CLL. Study in general: On average, each sample had 255,043 productive templates and roughly 95,000 productive rearrangements. Study-wide results and limits: Shared public clonotypes were rare, and on treatment they either got smaller or stayed the same. Clonality went up at ibrutinib response and then declined back toward baseline at progression.

Germline-derived CDR1 and CDR2 are MNHEY and SVGAGI. CDR3 length: 15 amino acids. The V and J ends lost 0 bases and 3 bases respectively, with 11 bases between them. A note on this clone: Its antigen remains unknown.

Sequencing was performed with immunoSEQ multiplex PCR; in TCRdb, only in-frame clones are kept and a portion is missing. Among 200,000 or so clones listed, roughly three quarters were seen once. The TCR comes from a human donor with chronic lymphocytic leukemia. The source material was PBMCs, sampled after 12 months of ibrutinib treatment. J is TRBJ1-1 and V is TRBV6-5; D gene unclear. The CDR3: CASSYSARGDTEAFF. DNA of the CDR3: TGTGCCAGCAGTTACTCCGCCCGTGGGGACACTGAAGCTTTCTTT.